The rows below give T cell receptor beta chains drawn from one sample of a study of blood T cell repertoires in COVID-19. The repertoire was sequenced with immunoSEQ multiplex PCR; TCRdb's copy has only in-frame clones and lacks some. The sample yields a few hundred thousand clones, over 75% seen once. The sample taken for sequencing was PBMCs or T cells enriched from blood (not recorded which). Every receptor here comes from a man aged 30 to 39 who had recovered from COVID-19. CDR3s include the opening cysteine and the closing phenylalanine or tryptophan. The order of the fields is clone size, J gene, D gene, V gene, CDR3 protein, CDR3 DNA. A D gene is named only where the DNA matches it firmly. Clone size is stated in some rows and not others, as once, few, many or a class when expanded.

clone_size: -; j_call: TRBJ1-6; d_call: -; v_call: TRBV6-5; cdr3_aa: CASSLDKGSYNSPLHF; cdr3_nt: TGTGCCAGCAGTTTAGACAAGGGGTCCTATAATTCACCCCTCCACTTT
clone_size: -; j_call: TRBJ1-3; d_call: -; v_call: TRBV11-2; cdr3_aa: CASSSDWGDTIYF; cdr3_nt: TGTGCCAGCAGCTCCGATTGGGGGGACACCATATATTTT
clone_size: -; j_call: TRBJ1-2; d_call: -; v_call: TRBV30; cdr3_aa: CAWSVLILDNYGYTF; cdr3_nt: TGTGCCTGGAGTGTACTAATTCTCGATAACTATGGCTACACCTTC
clone_size: -; j_call: TRBJ2-7; d_call: -; v_call: TRBV6-5; cdr3_aa: CASSYTGVGSYEQYF; cdr3_nt: TGTGCCAGCAGTTACACGGGGGTAGGCTCCTACGAGCAGTACTTC
clone_size: -; j_call: TRBJ1-5; d_call: -; v_call: TRBV7-2; cdr3_aa: CASSLLQGRSNQPQHF; cdr3_nt: TGTGCCAGCAGCTTATTACAGGGTAGGAGCAATCAGCCCCAGCATTTT
clone_size: -; j_call: TRBJ2-7; d_call: -; v_call: TRBV4-3; cdr3_aa: CASSQDFARAYSYEQYF; cdr3_nt: TGCGCCAGCAGCCAAGATTTTGCCAGGGCTTACTCCTACGAGCAGTACTTC
clone_size: -; j_call: TRBJ1-2; d_call: -; v_call: TRBV4-3; cdr3_aa: CASSPWGEFYGYTF; cdr3_nt: TGCGCCAGCAGCCCATGGGGGGAGTTCTATGGCTACACCTTC
clone_size: few; j_call: TRBJ1-1; d_call: -; v_call: TRBV6-5; cdr3_aa: CASSYSGGRTEAFF; cdr3_nt: TGTGCCAGCAGTTACTCGGGGGGGAGGACTGAAGCTTTCTTT
clone_size: -; j_call: TRBJ1-2; d_call: -; v_call: TRBV15; cdr3_aa: CATSELIIEGDQGYGYTF; cdr3_nt: TGTGCCACCAGCGAATTGATCATTGAGGGGGATCAAGGCTATGGCTACACCTTC
clone_size: -; j_call: TRBJ1-5; d_call: -; v_call: TRBV19; cdr3_aa: CASSTGAWSNQPQHF; cdr3_nt: TGTGCCAGTAGTACAGGGGCTTGGAGCAATCAGCCCCAGCATTTT
clone_size: once; j_call: TRBJ2-1; d_call: TRBD2; v_call: TRBV29-1; cdr3_aa: CSVVSLAGYNEQFF; cdr3_nt: TGCAGCGTTGTGAGTCTAGCGGGCTACAATGAGCAGTTCTTC
clone_size: -; j_call: TRBJ1-5; d_call: TRBD1; v_call: TRBV7-2; cdr3_aa: CASSQGQPNQPQHF; cdr3_nt: TGTGCCAGCAGCCAGGGACAGCCTAATCAGCCCCAGCATTTT
clone_size: -; j_call: TRBJ1-3; d_call: -; v_call: TRBV10-3; cdr3_aa: CATAIQGSGNTIYF; cdr3_nt: TGTGCCACCGCTATCCAGGGGTCTGGAAACACCATATATTTT
clone_size: once; j_call: TRBJ2-3; d_call: TRBD1; v_call: TRBV5-1; cdr3_aa: CASSSGQATDTQYF; cdr3_nt: TGCGCCAGCAGCTCCGGACAGGCAACAGATACGCAGTATTTT
clone_size: -; j_call: TRBJ2-3; d_call: -; v_call: TRBV12-5; cdr3_aa: CASGAGDTSTDTQYF; cdr3_nt: TGTGCTAGTGGCGCGGGGGACACAAGCACAGATACGCAGTATTTT
clone_size: -; j_call: TRBJ1-4; d_call: -; v_call: TRBV2; cdr3_aa: CASRLIKAGEKLFF; cdr3_nt: TGTGCCAGCAGATTAATAAAAGCGGGTGAAAAACTGTTTTTT
clone_size: -; j_call: TRBJ1-5; d_call: TRBD1; v_call: TRBV5-1; cdr3_aa: CASSSQGDQPQHF; cdr3_nt: TGCGCCAGCAGCTCCCAGGGGGATCAGCCCCAGCATTTT
clone_size: -; j_call: TRBJ1-1; d_call: -; v_call: TRBV5-5; cdr3_aa: CASSLIEGTEAFF; cdr3_nt: TGTGCCAGCAGCTTGATCGAGGGAACTGAAGCTTTCTTT
clone_size: -; j_call: TRBJ1-2; d_call: -; v_call: TRBV30; cdr3_aa: CAWGYGGRGYGYTF; cdr3_nt: TGTGCCTGGGGGTACGGGGGAAGGGGTTATGGCTACACCTTC
clone_size: -; j_call: TRBJ1-5; d_call: -; v_call: TRBV6-5; cdr3_aa: CASKQGLVNQPQHF; cdr3_nt: TGTGCCAGCAAGCAGGGGCTGGTCAATCAGCCCCAGCATTTT
clone_size: -; j_call: TRBJ1-6; d_call: TRBD1; v_call: TRBV6-5; cdr3_aa: CASSMTGVLGSPLHF; cdr3_nt: TGTGCCAGCAGTATGACAGGGGTTCTGGGTTCACCCCTCCACTTT
clone_size: -; j_call: TRBJ1-6; d_call: -; v_call: TRBV2; cdr3_aa: CASNGQGTYLGSPLHF; cdr3_nt: TGTGCCAGCAACGGGCAGGGGACGTATCTCGGTTCACCCCTCCACTTT
clone_size: -; j_call: TRBJ2-7; d_call: -; v_call: TRBV18; cdr3_aa: CASSPGDKYEQYF; cdr3_nt: TGTGCCAGCTCACCGGGGGACAAATACGAGCAGTACTTC
clone_size: once; j_call: TRBJ1-2; d_call: TRBD1; v_call: TRBV30; cdr3_aa: CAWSQGTGVEGYTF; cdr3_nt: TGTGCCTGGAGTCAGGGGACAGGGGTAGAGGGCTACACCTTC
clone_size: -; j_call: TRBJ1-3; d_call: -; v_call: TRBV12-3/TRBV12-4; cdr3_aa: CASSTGSGNTIYF; cdr3_nt: TGTGCCAGCAGTACAGGCTCTGGAAACACCATATATTTT
clone_size: -; j_call: TRBJ2-2; d_call: -; v_call: TRBV18; cdr3_aa: CASSPGSQTGELFF; cdr3_nt: TGTGCCAGCTCACCGGGCTCACAGACCGGGGAGCTGTTTTTT
clone_size: -; j_call: TRBJ1-6; d_call: TRBD1; v_call: TRBV19; cdr3_aa: CASRGGTGLSPLHF; cdr3_nt: TGTGCCAGTAGAGGTGGGACAGGGCTTTCACCCCTCCACTTT
clone_size: -; j_call: TRBJ1-3; d_call: -; v_call: TRBV19; cdr3_aa: CAHRVRGPASSGNTIYF; cdr3_nt: TGTGCCCATAGGGTCCGAGGGCCCGCGAGCTCTGGAAACACCATATATTTT